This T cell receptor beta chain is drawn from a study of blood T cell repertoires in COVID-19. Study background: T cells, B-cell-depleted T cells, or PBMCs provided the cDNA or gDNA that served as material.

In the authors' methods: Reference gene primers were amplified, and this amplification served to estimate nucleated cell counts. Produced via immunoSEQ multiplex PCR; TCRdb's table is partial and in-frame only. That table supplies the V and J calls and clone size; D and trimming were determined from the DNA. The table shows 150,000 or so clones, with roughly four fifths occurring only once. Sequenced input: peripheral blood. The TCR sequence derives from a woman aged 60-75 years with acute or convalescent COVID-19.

CDR3 bases: TGTGCCAGCAGTGAGAGGCACCATAATCCGAATTCACCCCTCCACTTT. It specifies CASSERHHNPNSPLHF. The genes are TRBV2 and TRBJ1-6, with D hard to call. V lost 3 bases and J lost 7, with 16 bases in between. The germline V gene encodes CDR1 SNHLY and CDR2 FYNNEI. This CDR3 contains 16 residues.